The clone carrying this TCR beta chain occurred a few times. What it recognizes is unknown. This CDR3 has 15 residues. Per germline, CDR1 WNHNN and CDR2 SYGVQD (reference sequence). Trimming took off 3 bases at V and 4 bases at J, with 10 bases between the two ends. A sample-barcoded 5' primer and a J-beta primer mix were used in a second PCR of roughly 7 to 11 cycles. MiXCR, applied by TCRdb to the 5' RACE reads, yields one record per CDR3 protein. This sample has 700,000 or so distinct CDR3 sequences, with 40% to 45% found just once. Extraction yielded at least 5 micrograms of total RNA per sample. The sample is drawn from a study of blood T cells in healthy people across ages. Notes on the study in general: The fall in TCR beta diversity per million T cells was roughly linear with age.

V gene TRBV10-1 combines with J gene TRBJ2-6; D is possibly TRBD1 (6 bases). Sequencing was performed on blood. This clonotype was sampled from a man older than 75 in good health. The CDR3 reads CASSDRGGGANVLTF. CDR3 in DNA: TGCGCCAGCAGTGACAGGGGCGGGGGGGCCAACGTCCTGACTTTC.